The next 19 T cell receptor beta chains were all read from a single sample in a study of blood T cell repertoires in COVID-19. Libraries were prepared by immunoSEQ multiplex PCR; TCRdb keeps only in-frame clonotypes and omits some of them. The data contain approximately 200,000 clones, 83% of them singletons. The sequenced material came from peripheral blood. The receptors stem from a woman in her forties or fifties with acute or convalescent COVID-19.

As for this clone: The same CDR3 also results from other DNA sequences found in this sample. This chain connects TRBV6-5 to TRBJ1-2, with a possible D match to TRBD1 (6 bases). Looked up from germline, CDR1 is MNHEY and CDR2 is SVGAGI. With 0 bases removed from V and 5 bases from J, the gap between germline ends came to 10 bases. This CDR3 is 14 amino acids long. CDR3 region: CASSYSTGYYGYTF. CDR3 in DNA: TGTGCCAGCAGTTACTCGACAGGTTATTATGGCTACACCTTC.

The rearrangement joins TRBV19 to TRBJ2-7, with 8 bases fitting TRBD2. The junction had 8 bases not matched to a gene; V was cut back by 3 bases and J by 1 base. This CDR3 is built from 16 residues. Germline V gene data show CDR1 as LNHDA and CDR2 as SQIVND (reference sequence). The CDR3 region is CASSIPGLGSSYEQYF. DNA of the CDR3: TGTGCCAGTAGTATCCCGGGACTAGGATCTTCCTACGAGCAGTACTTC.

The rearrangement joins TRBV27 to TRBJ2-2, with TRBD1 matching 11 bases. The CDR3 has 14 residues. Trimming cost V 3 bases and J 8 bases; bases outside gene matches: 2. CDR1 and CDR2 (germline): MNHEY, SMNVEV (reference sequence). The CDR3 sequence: CASSLDRGQGELFF. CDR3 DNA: TGTGCCAGCAGTTTGGACAGGGGGCAAGGGGAGCTGTTTTTT.

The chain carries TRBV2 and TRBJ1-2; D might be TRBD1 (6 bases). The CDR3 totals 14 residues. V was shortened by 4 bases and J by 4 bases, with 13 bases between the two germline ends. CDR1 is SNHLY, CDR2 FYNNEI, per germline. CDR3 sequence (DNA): TGTGCCAGCAGTGGCGTACAGGGTGGCTATGGCTACACCTTC. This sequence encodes CASSGVQGGYGYTF.

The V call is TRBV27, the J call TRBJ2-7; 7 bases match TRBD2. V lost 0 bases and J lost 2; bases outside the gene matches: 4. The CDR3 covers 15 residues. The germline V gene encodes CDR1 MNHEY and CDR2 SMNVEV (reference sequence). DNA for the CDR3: TGTGCCAGCAGTTTATCTTGGGGGAGGGCCTACGAGCAGTACTTC. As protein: CASSLSWGRAYEQYF.

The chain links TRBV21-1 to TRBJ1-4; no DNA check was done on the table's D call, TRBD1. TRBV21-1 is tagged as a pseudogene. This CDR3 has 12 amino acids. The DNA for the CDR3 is TGTGCCAGCACCCCTCACAGAGAAAAACTGTTTTTT. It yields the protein CASTPHREKLFF.

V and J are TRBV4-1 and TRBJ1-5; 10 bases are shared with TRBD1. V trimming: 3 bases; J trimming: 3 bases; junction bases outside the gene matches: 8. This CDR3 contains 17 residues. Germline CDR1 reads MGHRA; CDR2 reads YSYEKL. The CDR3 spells CASSHLPGQGINQPQHF. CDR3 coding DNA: TGCGCCAGCAGCCACCTTCCGGGACAGGGGATCAATCAGCCCCAGCATTTT.

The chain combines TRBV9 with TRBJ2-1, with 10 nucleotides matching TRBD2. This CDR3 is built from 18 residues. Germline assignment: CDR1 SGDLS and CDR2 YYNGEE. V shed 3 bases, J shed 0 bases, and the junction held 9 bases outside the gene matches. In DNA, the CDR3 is TGTGCCAGCAGCGGACTTAGCGGGGGGCTGAGCTCCTACAATGAGCAGTTCTTC. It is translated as CASSGLSGGLSSYNEQFF.

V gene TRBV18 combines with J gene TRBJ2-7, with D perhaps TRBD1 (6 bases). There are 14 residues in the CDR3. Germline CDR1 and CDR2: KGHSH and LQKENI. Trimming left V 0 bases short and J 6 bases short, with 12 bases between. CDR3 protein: CASSPPGQGGEQYF. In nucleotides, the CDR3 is TGTGCCAGCTCACCACCGGGACAAGGCGGCGAGCAGTACTTC.

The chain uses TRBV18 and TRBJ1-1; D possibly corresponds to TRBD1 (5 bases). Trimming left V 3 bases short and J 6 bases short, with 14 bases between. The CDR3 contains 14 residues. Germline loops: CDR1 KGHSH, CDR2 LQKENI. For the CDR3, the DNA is TGTGCCAGCTCACCCGGATTGACAGAATCTGAAGCTTTCTTT. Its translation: CASSPGLTESEAFF.

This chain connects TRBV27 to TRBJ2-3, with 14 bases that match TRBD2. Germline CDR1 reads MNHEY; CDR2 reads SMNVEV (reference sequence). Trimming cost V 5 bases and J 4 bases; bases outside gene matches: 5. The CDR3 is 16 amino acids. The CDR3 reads CASSMGLAGVADTQYF. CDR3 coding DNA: TGTGCCAGCAGTATGGGACTAGCGGGAGTTGCAGATACGCAGTATTTT.

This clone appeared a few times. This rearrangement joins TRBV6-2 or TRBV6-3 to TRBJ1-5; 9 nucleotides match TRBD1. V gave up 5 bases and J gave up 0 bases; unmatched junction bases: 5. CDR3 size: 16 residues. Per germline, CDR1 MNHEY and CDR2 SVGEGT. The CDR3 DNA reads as TGTGCCAGCAGTGACGGGACAGGGAATAGCAATCAGCCCCAGCATTTT. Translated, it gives CASSDGTGNSNQPQHF.

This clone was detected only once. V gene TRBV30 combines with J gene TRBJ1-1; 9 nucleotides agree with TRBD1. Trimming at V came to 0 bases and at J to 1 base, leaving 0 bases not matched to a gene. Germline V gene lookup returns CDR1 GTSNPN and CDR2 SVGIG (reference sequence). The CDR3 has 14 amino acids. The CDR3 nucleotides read TGTGCCTGGAGTGTACAGGGGGCGAACACTGAAGCTTTCTTT. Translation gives CAWSVQGANTEAFF.

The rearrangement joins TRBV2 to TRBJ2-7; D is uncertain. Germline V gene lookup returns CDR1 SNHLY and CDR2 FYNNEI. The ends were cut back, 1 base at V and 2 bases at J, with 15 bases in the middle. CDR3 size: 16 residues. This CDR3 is CASSEDVLLTAYEQYF. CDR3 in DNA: TGTGCCAGCAGTGAAGACGTACTACTAACGGCCTACGAGCAGTACTTC.

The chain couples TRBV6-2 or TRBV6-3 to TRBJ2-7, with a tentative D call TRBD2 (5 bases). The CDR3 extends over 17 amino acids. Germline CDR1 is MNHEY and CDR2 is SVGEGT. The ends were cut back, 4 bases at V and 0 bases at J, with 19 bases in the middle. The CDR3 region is CASSFDTRLPSSYEQYF. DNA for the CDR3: TGTGCCAGCAGTTTCGACACCCGACTACCGAGCTCCTACGAGCAGTACTTC.

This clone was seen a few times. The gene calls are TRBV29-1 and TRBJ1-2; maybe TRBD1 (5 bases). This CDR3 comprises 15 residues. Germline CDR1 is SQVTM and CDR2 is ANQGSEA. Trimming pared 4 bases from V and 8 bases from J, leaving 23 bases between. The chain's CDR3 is CSVGAGQAQRGGYTF. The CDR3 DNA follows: TGCAGCGTTGGAGCCGGACAAGCTCAACGTGGGGGCTACACCTTC.

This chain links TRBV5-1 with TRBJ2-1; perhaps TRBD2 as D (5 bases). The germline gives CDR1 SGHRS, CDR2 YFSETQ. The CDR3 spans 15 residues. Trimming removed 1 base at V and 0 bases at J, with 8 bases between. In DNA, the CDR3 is TGCGCCAGCAGCTTGCAGCGGTTCTCCTACAATGAGCAGTTCTTC. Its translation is CASSLQRFSYNEQFF.

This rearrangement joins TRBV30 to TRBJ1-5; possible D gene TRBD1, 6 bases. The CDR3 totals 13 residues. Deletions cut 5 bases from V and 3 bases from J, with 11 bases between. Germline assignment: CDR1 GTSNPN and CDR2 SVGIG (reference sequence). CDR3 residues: CAWGYRDNQPQHF. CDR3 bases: TGTGCCTGGGGGTACAGGGACAATCAGCCCCAGCATTTT.

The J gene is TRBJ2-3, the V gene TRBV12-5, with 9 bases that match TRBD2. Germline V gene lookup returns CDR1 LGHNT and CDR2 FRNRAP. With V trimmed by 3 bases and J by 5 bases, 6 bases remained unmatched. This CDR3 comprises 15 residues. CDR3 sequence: CASGLIAGVLDTQYF. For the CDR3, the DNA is TGTGCTAGTGGTTTAATAGCGGGGGTCTTAGATACGCAGTATTTT.